These 11 T cell receptor beta chains originate from one sample sequenced in a study of glioma-infiltrating T cells after dendritic cell vaccination. TCRdb's table, derived via immunoSEQ multiplex PCR, lists solely in-frame clones and lacks some. The data hold tens of thousands of clones, with about 76% observed a single time. The sequenced sample was blood, obtained before dendritic cell vaccination. The source of these receptors is a human donor with glioblastoma.

This sequence joins TRBV5-1 and TRBJ1-1; D gene ambiguous. The germline gives CDR1 SGHRS, CDR2 YFSETQ. This CDR3 has 15 residues. Trimming removed 0 bases from V and 4 bases from J, with 13 bases in between. DNA for the CDR3: TGCGCCAGCAGCTTGGCCTTTGAGGGAGTCACTGAAGCTTTCTTT. Residues: CASSLAFEGVTEAFF.

The rearrangement joins TRBV2 to TRBJ2-1; 8 nucleotides match TRBD1. The CDR3 runs to 11 residues. The germline gives CDR1 SNHLY, CDR2 FYNNEI. As DNA, the CDR3 is TGTGCTCAGGGGGCGCGAAATGAGCAGTTCTTC. Its translation: CAQGARNEQFF.

V is TRBV19 and J is TRBJ1-1, with a possible D match to TRBD1 (6 bases). Per germline, CDR1 LNHDA and CDR2 SQIVND (reference sequence). Between the trimmed V and J ends, which lost 3 bases and 4 bases, there was a span of 12 bases. The CDR3 sequence is 14 residues long. Here the CDR3 DNA reads TGTGCCAGTAGTATTTCCACGGACAGCACTGAAGCTTTCTTT. Translation gives CASSISTDSTEAFF. The variable domain in full, with the rest retrieved from reference TRBV19 and TRBJ1-1, is DGGITQSPKYLFRKEGQNVTLSCEQNLNHDAMYWYRQDPGQGLRLIYYSQIVNDFQKGDIAEGYSVSREKKESFPLTVTSAQKNPTAFYLCASSISTDSTEAFFGQGTRLTVV.

DNA for the CDR3: TGTGCCAGCAGCGTAGGGACAAACACCGGGGAGCTGTTTTTT. As protein: CASSVGTNTGELFF. V usage is TRBV9 and J usage is TRBJ2-2; tentatively, D is TRBD1 (5 bases). The CDR3 contains 14 residues. V lost 0 bases, J lost 2 bases, and 5 bases lay in between. Germline V CDR1 and CDR2: SGDLS, YYNGEE.

The rearrangement links TRBV4-1 to TRBJ1-1, with no clear D. Between the trimmed V and J ends, which lost 0 bases and 1 base, there was a span of 9 bases. This CDR3 comprises 15 residues. Germline V lookup: CDR1 MGHRA, CDR2 YSYEKL. CDR3 in amino acids: CASSQDSAENTEAFF. In nucleotides, the CDR3 is TGCGCCAGCAGCCAAGATTCGGCGGAGAACACTGAAGCTTTCTTT.

V gene TRBV9 combines with J gene TRBJ1-2; D gene uncertain. The CDR3 loop spans 14 amino acids. Germline V gives CDR1 SGDLS, CDR2 YYNGEE. V gave up 0 bases and J gave up 2 bases, with 8 bases separating them. The CDR3 here is CASSVDGLNYGYTF. The CDR3 DNA sequence: TGTGCCAGCAGCGTAGACGGTTTGAACTATGGCTACACCTTC.

This rearrangement joins TRBV29-1 to TRBJ1-2, with 7 bases that match TRBD1. With 4 bases clipped from V and 1 base from J, the junction kept 9 bases outside the gene matches. CDR3 length: 15 residues. From germline, CDR1 is SQVTM and CDR2 ANQGSEA. CDR3 sequence (DNA): TGCAGCGTTGGCAGAACGGGACAGAATAACTATGGCTACACCTTC. Its protein is CSVGRTGQNNYGYTF.

This CDR3 reads CASSSLQENYGYTF. DNA of the CDR3: TGTGCCAGCAGCTCACTACAGGAGAACTATGGCTACACCTTC. The chain uses TRBV7-9 and TRBJ1-2, with D possibly TRBD1 on 5 matching bases. The CDR3 sequence is 14 residues long. The V gene lost 4 bases and the J gene lost 2 bases, with 11 bases spanning the gap. Looked up from germline, CDR1 is SEHNR and CDR2 is FQNEAQ (reference sequence).

CDR3 in DNA: TGCGCCAGCAGCTTGAACGCGGGGGGGCCGGTGCAGTACTTC. This translates into CASSLNAGGPVQYF. This sequence joins TRBV5-1 and TRBJ2-5, with TRBD2 matching 9 bases. This CDR3 has 14 amino acids. Germline values: CDR1 SGHRS, CDR2 YFSETQ. The junction had 9 bases not matched to a gene; V was cut back by 1 base and J by 11 bases.

CDR3 amino acids: CASGLVHSDLAKNIQYF. The DNA of the CDR3 is TGTGCTAGTGGTTTGGTACACTCGGACTTAGCCAAAAACATTCAGTACTTC. The chain joins TRBV12-5 to TRBJ2-4; the D gene is possibly TRBD2 (5 bases). The CDR3 length is 17 residues. Germline assignment: CDR1 LGHNT and CDR2 FRNRAP. The V and J ends lost 0 bases and 0 bases respectively, with 12 bases between them.

This clone was seen a handful of times. The rearrangement joins TRBV30 to TRBJ1-3, with D possibly TRBD1 on 6 matching bases. Germline CDR1 is GTSNPN and CDR2 is SVGIG (reference sequence). The germline V and J ends were trimmed by 5 bases and 3 bases, with 17 bases remaining between them. This CDR3 has 15 residues. In DNA, the CDR3 is TGTGCCTGGTCACGTTTGGGGGCCAGTGGAAACACCATATATTTT. Translation gives CAWSRLGASGNTIYF.